The rows below give T cell receptor beta chains drawn from one sample of a study of human T cells and chemical hapten exposure. TCRdb re-called the RACE reads with MiXCR, one entry per CDR3 protein. The table includes around 130,000 distinct CDR3 sequences, approximately 9.1% detected once. Sequenced sample: whole blood. All receptors come from a male donor in good health. Some clones in this sample may be carry-over from other donors' samples. Both conserved end residues are part of each CDR3. Each record gives: J gene, D gene, clone size, V gene, CDR3 protein, CDR3 DNA. A D gene is named only where the DNA matches it firmly. Clone size is stated in some rows and not others, as once, few, many or a class when expanded.

>TRBJ2-1|NA|NA|TRBV7-7
CASSLDNANEQFF
TGTGCCAGCAGCTTGGACAACGCCAATGAGCAGTTCTTC
>TRBJ1-1|TRBD1|many|TRBV5-1
CASSLFQGAPTEAFF
TGCGCCAGCAGCTTGTTCCAGGGGGCTCCCACTGAAGCTTTCTTT
>TRBJ2-7|NA|NA|TRBV6-5
CASSYLRGTAYEQYF
TGTGCCAGCAGTTACCTCCGGGGGACTGCCTACGAGCAGTACTTC
>TRBJ2-7|TRBD2|NA|TRBV5-1
CASSEGLLTYEQYF
TGCGCCAGCAGCGAGGGACTACTAACCTACGAGCAGTACTTC
>TRBJ2-3|NA|few|TRBV12-3/TRBV12-4
CASSPQTAWADTQYF
TGTGCCAGCAGTCCGCAGACAGCCTGGGCAGATACGCAGTATTTT
>TRBJ2-2|NA|few|TRBV3-1
CASSPTGAFTGELFF
TGTGCCAGCAGCCCGACAGGCGCGTTCACCGGGGAGCTGTTTTTT
>TRBJ1-6|NA|many|TRBV27
CASSLKGAGPNSPLHF
TGTGCCAGCAGTTTAAAAGGGGCGGGCCCCAATTCACCCCTCCACTTT
>TRBJ2-3|TRBD2|NA|TRBV20-1
CSATPLRGDTDTQYF
TGCAGTGCCACCCCGTTGCGGGGGGACACAGATACGCAGTATTTT
>TRBJ1-1|TRBD1|NA|TRBV14
CASSQTGRDTEAFF
TGTGCCAGCAGCCAGACAGGGAGGGACACTGAAGCTTTCTTT
>TRBJ2-5|NA|NA|TRBV2
CASSEAPETQYF
TGTGCCAGCAGTGAAGCGCCGGAGACCCAGTACTTC
>TRBJ2-7|NA|few|TRBV4-2
CASSQDGSSNYEQYF
TGTGCCAGCAGCCAAGATGGTAGCTCCAACTACGAGCAGTACTTC
>TRBJ1-1|TRBD1|NA|TRBV12-3/TRBV12-4
CASRFGQGTEAFF
TGTGCCAGCAGATTTGGACAGGGGACTGAAGCTTTCTTT
>TRBJ2-2|NA|NA|TRBV19
CASSMIGTGELFF
TGTGCCAGTAGTATGATCGGCACCGGGGAGCTGTTTTTT
>TRBJ1-1|TRBD1|many|TRBV6-5
CASSSRGMAEAFF
TGTGCCAGCAGTTCCAGGGGGATGGCTGAAGCTTTCTTT
>TRBJ2-7|NA|NA|TRBV12-3/TRBV12-4
CASSLTDSYEQYF
TGTGCCAGCAGCCTGACCGACTCCTACGAGCAGTACTTC
>TRBJ2-5|TRBD2|many|TRBV20-1
CSALTSGGGPGTQYF
TGCAGTGCGTTGACTAGCGGGGGGGGGCCAGGGACCCAGTACTTC
>TRBJ2-3|NA|NA|TRBV6-6
CASSYGDTQYF
TGTGCCAGCAGTTATGGTGATACGCAGTATTTT
>TRBJ2-7|NA|many|TRBV20-1
CSARDHGKSIYEQYF
TGCAGTGCTAGAGATCATGGGAAATCGATCTACGAGCAGTACTTC
>TRBJ1-1|NA|many|TRBV12-3/TRBV12-4
CASREPRGGTEAFF
TGTGCCAGCAGGGAACCCCGGGGAGGAACTGAAGCTTTCTTT
>TRBJ1-2|TRBD1|few|TRBV20-1
CSASTGPNYGYTF
TGCAGTGCTTCGACAGGGCCTAACTATGGCTACACCTTC
>TRBJ2-5|NA|few|TRBV20-1
CSAREGAQETQYF
TGCAGTGCTAGAGAAGGGGCTCAAGAGACCCAGTACTTC
>TRBJ2-1|NA|NA|TRBV5-5
CASSVGRGLANEQFF
TGTGCCAGCAGCGTTGGCAGGGGATTAGCGAATGAGCAGTTCTTC
>TRBJ2-3|TRBD2|many|TRBV5-6
CASSSAPLAGVTDTQYF
TGTGCCAGCAGCTCTGCGCCACTAGCGGGAGTCACAGATACGCAGTATTTT
>TRBJ1-5|NA|NA|TRBV6-2/TRBV6-3
CASSYSPNRANQPQHF
TGTGCCAGCAGTTACTCACCTAACAGGGCGAATCAGCCCCAGCATTTT
>TRBJ2-1|NA|many|TRBV29-1
CSSLGASSVNEQFF
TGCAGCTCCCTCGGGGCTAGCAGTGTCAATGAGCAGTTCTTC
>TRBJ1-2|NA|many|TRBV5-6
CASSLKGRGYGYTF
TGTGCCAGCAGCTTGAAGGGAAGGGGCTATGGCTACACCTTC
>TRBJ2-7|NA|many|TRBV20-1
CSARDPKAEQYF
TGCAGTGCTCGGGACCCTAAGGCCGAGCAGTACTTC
>TRBJ2-7|TRBD1|many|TRBV29-1
CSVEDEETGNYEQYF
TGCAGCGTTGAAGATGAGGAGACAGGGAACTACGAGCAGTACTTC